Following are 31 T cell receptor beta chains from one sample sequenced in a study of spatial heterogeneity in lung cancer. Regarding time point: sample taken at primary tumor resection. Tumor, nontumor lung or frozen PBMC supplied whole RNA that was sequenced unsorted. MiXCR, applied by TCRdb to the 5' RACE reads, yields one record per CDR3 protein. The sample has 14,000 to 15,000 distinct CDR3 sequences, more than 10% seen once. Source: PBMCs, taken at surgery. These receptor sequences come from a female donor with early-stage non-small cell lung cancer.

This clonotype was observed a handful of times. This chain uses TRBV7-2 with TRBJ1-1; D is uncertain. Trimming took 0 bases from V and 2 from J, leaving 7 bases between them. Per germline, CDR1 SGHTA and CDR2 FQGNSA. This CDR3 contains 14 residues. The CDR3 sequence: CASSLARGNTEAFF. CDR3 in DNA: TGTGCCAGCAGCTTAGCCCGTGGAAACACTGAAGCTTTCTTT.

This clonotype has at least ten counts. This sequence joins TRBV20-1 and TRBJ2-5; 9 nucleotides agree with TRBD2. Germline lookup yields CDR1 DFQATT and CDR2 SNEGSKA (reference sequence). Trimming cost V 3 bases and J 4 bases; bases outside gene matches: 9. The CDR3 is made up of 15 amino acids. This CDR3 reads CSASRGAAGGETQYF. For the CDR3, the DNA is TGCAGTGCTAGCAGGGGGGCAGCGGGGGGAGAGACCCAGTACTTC.

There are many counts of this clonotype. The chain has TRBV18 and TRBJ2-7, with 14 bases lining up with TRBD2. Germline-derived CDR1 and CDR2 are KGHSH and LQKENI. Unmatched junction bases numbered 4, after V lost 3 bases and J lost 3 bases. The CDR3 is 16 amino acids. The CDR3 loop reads CASSPLGLAGVYEQYF. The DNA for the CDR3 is TGTGCCAGCTCACCGCTGGGACTAGCGGGGGTCTACGAGCAGTACTTC.

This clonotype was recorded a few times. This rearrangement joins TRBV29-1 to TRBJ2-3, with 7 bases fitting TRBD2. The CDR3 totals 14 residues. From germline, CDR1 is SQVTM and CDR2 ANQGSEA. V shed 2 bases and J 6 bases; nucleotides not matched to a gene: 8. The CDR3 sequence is CSVESGGRADTQYF. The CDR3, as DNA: TGCAGCGTTGAAAGTGGAGGGAGGGCGGATACGCAGTATTTT.

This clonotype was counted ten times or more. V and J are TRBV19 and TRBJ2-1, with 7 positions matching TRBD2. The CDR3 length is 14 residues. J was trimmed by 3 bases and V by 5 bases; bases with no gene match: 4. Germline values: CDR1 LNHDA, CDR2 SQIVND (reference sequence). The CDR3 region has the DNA TGTGCCAGTAGTCGCACTAGCGACTACAATGAGCAGTTCTTC. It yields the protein CASSRTSDYNEQFF.

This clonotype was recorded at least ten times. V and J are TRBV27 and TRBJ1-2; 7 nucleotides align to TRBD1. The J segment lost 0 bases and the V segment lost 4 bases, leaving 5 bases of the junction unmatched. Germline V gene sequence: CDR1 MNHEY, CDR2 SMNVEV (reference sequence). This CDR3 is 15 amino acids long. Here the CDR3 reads CASSSPGTANYGYTF. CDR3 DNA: TGTGCCAGCAGTTCCCCAGGGACAGCTAACTATGGCTACACCTTC.

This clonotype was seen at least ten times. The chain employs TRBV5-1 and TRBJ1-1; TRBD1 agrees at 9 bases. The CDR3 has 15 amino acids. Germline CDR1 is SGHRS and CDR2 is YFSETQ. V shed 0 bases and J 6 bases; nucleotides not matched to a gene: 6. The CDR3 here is CASSLVRQGGAEAFF. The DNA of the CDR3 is TGCGCCAGCAGCTTGGTCCGACAGGGGGGCGCTGAAGCTTTCTTT.

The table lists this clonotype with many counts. For the CDR3, the DNA is TGTGCCAGCAGTTTATGGGGGTCCAAAAACATTCAGTACTTC. It encodes CASSLWGSKNIQYF. The rearrangement joins TRBV28 to TRBJ2-4; D unclear. Per germline, CDR1 MDHEN and CDR2 SYDVKM. The CDR3 spans 14 residues. V was cut by 0 bases and J by 2 bases, with 5 bases left in between.

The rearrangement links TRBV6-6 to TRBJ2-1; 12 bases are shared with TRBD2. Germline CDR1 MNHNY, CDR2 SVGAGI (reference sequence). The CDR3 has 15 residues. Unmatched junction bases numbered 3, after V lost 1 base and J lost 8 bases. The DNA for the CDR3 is TGTGCCAGCAGTTACTTGGCTAGCGGGGGGGATGAGCAGTTCTTC. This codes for CASSYLASGGDEQFF.

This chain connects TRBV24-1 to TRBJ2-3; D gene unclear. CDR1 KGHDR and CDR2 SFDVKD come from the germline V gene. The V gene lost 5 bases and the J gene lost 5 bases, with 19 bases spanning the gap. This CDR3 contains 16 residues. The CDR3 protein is CATSVMKASLGDTQYF. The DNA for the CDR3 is TGTGCCACCAGTGTTATGAAGGCTTCCCTTGGAGATACGCAGTATTTT.

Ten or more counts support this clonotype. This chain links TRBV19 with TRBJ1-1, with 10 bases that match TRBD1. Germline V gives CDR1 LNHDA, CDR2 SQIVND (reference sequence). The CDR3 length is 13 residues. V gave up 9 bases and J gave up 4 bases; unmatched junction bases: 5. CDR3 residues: CASRGQGSTEAFF. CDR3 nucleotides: TGTGCCAGCCGGGGACAGGGGAGCACTGAAGCTTTCTTT.

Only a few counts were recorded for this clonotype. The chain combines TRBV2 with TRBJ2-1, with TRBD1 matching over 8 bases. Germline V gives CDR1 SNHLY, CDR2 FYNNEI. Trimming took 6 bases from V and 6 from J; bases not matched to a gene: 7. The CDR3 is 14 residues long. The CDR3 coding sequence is TGTGCCAGCAGCCGATCAGACAGGGGCAATGAGCAGTTCTTC. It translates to CASSRSDRGNEQFF.

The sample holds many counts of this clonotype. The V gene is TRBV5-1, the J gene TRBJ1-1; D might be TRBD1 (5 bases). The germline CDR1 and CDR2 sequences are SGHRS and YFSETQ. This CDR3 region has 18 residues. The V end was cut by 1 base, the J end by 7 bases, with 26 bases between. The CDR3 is CASSLFGGIGLSAFEAFF. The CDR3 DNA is TGCGCCAGCAGCTTGTTTGGGGGGATAGGACTCTCCGCCTTTGAAGCTTTCTTT. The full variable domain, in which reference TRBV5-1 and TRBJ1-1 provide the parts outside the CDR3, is KAGVTQTPRYLIKTRGQQVTLSCSPISGHRSVSWYQQTPGQGLQFLFEYFSETQRNKGNFPGRFSGRQFSNSRSEMNVSTLELGDSALYLCASSLFGGIGLSAFEAFFGQGTRLTVV.

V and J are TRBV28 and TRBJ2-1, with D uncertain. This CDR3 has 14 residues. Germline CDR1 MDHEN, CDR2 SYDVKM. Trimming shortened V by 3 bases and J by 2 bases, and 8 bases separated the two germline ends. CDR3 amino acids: CASSFQGTYNEQFF. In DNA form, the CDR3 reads TGTGCCAGCAGTTTTCAAGGAACCTACAATGAGCAGTTCTTC.

The CDR3 DNA reads TGTGCCAGCAGCCAAAGCGGGGCCAACGGAGAGACCCAGTACTTC. This encodes CASSQSGANGETQYF. The V gene is TRBV7-3, the J gene TRBJ2-5; 7 nucleotides match TRBD2. CDR3 length: 15 amino acids. Germline trimming cut 5 bases from V and 4 bases from J; bases unmatched to any gene: 10. Germline V CDR1 and CDR2: SGHTA, FQGTGA.

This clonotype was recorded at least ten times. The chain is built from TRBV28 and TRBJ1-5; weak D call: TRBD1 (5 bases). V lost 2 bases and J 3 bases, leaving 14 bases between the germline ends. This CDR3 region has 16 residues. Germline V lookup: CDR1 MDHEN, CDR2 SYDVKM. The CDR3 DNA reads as TGTGCCAGCAGTTTAAAAAGGGGAAGGGACAATCAGCCCCAGCATTTT. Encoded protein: CASSLKRGRDNQPQHF.

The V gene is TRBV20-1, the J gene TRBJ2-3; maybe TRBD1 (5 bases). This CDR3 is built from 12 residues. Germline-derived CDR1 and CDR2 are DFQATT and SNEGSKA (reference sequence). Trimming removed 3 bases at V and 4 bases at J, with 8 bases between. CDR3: CSASRVSDTQYF. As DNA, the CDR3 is TGCAGTGCTAGCAGGGTTTCAGATACGCAGTATTTT.

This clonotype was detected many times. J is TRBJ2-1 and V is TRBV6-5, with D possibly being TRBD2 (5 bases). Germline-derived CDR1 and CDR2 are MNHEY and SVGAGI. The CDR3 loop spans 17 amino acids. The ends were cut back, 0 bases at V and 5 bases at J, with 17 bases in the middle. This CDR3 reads CASSYSPLSGIHNEQFF. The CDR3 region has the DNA TGTGCCAGCAGTTACTCCCCGCTGAGCGGAATACACAATGAGCAGTTCTTC.

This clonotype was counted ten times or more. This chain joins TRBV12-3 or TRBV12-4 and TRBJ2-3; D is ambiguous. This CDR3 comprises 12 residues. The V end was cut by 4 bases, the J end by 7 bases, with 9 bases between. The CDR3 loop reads CASSSSRNTQYF. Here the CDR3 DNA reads TGTGCCAGCAGTTCGTCACGGAATACGCAGTATTTT.

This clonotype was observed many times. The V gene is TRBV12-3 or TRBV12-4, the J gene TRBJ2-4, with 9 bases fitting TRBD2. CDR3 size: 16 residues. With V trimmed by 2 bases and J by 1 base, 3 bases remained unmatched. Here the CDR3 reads CASSLLLAGAKNIQYF. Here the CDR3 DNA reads TGTGCCAGCAGTTTACTCCTAGCGGGGGCCAAAAACATTCAGTACTTC.

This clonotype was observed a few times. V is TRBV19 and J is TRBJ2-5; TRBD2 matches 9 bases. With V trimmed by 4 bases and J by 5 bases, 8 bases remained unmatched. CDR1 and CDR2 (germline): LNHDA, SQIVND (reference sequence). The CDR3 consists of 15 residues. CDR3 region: CASSKLLAGKETQYF. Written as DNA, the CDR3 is TGTGCCAGTAGTAAGTTGCTAGCGGGGAAGGAGACCCAGTACTTC.

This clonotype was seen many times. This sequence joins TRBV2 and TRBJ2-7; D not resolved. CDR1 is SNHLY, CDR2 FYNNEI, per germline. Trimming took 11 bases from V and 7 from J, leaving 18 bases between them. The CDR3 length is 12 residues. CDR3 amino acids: CADGDPPGEQYF. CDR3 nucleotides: TGTGCCGACGGAGACCCGCCTGGGGAGCAGTACTTC.

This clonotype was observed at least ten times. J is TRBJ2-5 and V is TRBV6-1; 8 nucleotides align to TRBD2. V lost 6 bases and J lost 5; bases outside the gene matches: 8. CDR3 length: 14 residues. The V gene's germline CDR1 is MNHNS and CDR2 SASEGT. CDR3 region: CASRSAGGVETQYF. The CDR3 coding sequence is TGTGCCAGCAGATCCGCCGGGGGGGTCGAGACCCAGTACTTC.

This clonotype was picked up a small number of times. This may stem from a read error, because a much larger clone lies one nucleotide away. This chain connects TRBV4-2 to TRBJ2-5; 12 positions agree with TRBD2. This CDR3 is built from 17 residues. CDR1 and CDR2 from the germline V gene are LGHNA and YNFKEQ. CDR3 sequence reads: CVSSQGKLAGGEETQYF. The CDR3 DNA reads TGTGTCAGCAGCCAAGGGAAACTAGCGGGGGGAGAAGAGACCCAGTACTTC.

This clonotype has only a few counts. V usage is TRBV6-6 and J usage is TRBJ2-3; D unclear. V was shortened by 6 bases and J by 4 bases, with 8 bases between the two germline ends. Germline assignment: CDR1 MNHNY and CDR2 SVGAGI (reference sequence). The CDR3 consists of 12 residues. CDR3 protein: CASSQAPDTQYF. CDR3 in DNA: TGTGCCAGCAGCCAGGCCCCAGATACGCAGTATTTT.

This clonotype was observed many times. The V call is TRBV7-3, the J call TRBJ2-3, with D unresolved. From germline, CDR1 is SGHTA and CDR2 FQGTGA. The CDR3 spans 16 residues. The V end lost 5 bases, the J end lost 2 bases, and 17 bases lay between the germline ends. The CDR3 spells CASSPTVIGSTDTQYF. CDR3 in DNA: TGTGCCAGCAGCCCCACGGTAATCGGATCCACAGATACGCAGTATTTT.

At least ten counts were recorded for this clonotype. The CDR3 DNA reads as TGTGCCAGCAGCCCGGACAGTTTCAATCAGCCCCAGCATTTT. The encoded protein is CASSPDSFNQPQHF. The V gene is TRBV11-2, the J gene TRBJ1-5; D is perhaps TRBD1 (6 bases). The CDR3 totals 14 residues. V was trimmed by 5 bases and J by 3 bases, leaving 11 bases between them. From germline, CDR1 is SGHAT and CDR2 FQNNGV.

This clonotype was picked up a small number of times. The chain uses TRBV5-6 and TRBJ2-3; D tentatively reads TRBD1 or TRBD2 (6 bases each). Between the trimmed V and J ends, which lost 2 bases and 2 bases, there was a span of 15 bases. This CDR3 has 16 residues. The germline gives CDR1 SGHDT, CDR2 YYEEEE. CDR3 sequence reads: CASSFFRGASTDTQYF. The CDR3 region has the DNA TGTGCCAGCAGCTTTTTTAGGGGGGCCTCCACAGATACGCAGTATTTT.

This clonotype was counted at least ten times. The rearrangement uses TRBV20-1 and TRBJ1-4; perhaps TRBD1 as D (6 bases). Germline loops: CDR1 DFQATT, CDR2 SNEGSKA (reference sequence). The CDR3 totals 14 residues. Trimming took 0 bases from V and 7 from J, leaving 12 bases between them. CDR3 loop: CSAREGGRGEKLFF. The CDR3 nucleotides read TGCAGTGCTAGAGAGGGGGGCCGGGGTGAAAAACTGTTTTTT.

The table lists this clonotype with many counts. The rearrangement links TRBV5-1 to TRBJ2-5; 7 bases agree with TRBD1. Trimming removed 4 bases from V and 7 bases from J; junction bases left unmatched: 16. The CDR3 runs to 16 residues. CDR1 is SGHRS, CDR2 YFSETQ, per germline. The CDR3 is CASSRGQANLLGTQYF. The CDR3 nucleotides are TGCGCCAGCAGCCGCGGACAGGCGAACCTTTTGGGGACCCAGTACTTC.

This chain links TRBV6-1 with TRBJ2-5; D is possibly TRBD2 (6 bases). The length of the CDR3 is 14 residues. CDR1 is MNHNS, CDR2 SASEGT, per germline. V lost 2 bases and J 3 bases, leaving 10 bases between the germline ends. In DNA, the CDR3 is TGTGCCAGCAGTGAACAGGGCGGGAAAGAGACCCAGTACTTC. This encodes CASSEQGGKETQYF.